This TCR beta chain was recorded in a study of human T cells and chemical hapten exposure. Study context: An area of 2 cm by roughly 2 cm on upper inner arm skin received 2% DPC for sensitization. Study outcomes and limitations: Relative to controls, expanded TCRs formed significantly more large CDR3 similarity clusters. Counts of expanded TCRs (at PT1) showed a positive correlation with patch test score. Unchanged with DPC sensitization were TCRs above 1 in 1000 frequency.

Germline loops: CDR1 SGHRS, CDR2 YFSETQ. The CDR3 extends over 14 amino acids. The germline V and J ends were trimmed by 0 bases and 3 bases, with 6 bases remaining between them. This clonotype was detected only a few times. Its cognate antigen is unknown. TCRdb ran MiXCR on the RACE reads and lists one entry per CDR3 protein. Of 100,000 to 150,000 distinct CDR3 sequences in the sample, around 11% were seen once. Time point of the sample: patch test 3, about 24 weeks after DPC sensitization. Treatment specified: therapeutic diphenylcyclopropenone sensitization with weekly scalp DPC. The receptor's source is a woman in her forties or fifties with alopecia areata. Some clones in this sample may be carry-over from other donors' samples. Sequencing used whole blood, obtained in connection with sensitization to the hapten diphenylcyclopropenone (DPC). The rearrangement uses TRBV5-1 and TRBJ1-4; D is ambiguous. Written as DNA, the CDR3 is TGCGCCAGCAGCTTGGAGCAGCCTAATGAAAAACTGTTTTTT. Its translation: CASSLEQPNEKLFF.